Listed here are 8 T cell receptor beta chains from one sample, sequenced in a study of cytomegalovirus exposure and HLA in healthy donors. Profiling relied on immunoSEQ multiplex PCR, and the TCRdb table lists in-frame clones only, not all of them. The sample shows about 50,000 clones, roughly 93% of them seen only once. Sequencing was done on a sample of PBMCs. The receptors derive from a woman under 30 in good health and CMV-seropositive.

CDR3 sequence: CASRLSGGQGTGELFF. The CDR3 DNA is TGTGCCAGCAGGCTTAGCGGGGGCCAGGGCACCGGGGAGCTGTTTTTT. The rearrangement uses TRBV13 and TRBJ2-2; 9 bases are a match to TRBD2. Looked up from germline, CDR1 is PRHDT and CDR2 is FYEKMQ (reference sequence). The CDR3 consists of 16 residues. The ends lost 6 bases at V and 4 bases at J; junction bases unmatched: 9.

The chain employs TRBV6-4 and TRBJ2-7, with 7 bases aligning to TRBD1. CDR1 and CDR2 from the germline V gene are MRHNA and SNTAGT. The CDR3 totals 15 residues. V gave up 7 bases and J gave up 3 bases; unmatched junction bases: 12. This CDR3 reads CASTARLHRGYEQYF. CDR3 sequence (DNA): TGTGCCAGCACCGCACGCCTCCACAGGGGCTACGAGCAGTACTTC.

CDR3 in DNA: TGTGCCATCCAGACTAGCGGGGGACACAATGAGCAGTTCTTC. Translated: CAIQTSGGHNEQFF. This sequence joins TRBV6-1 and TRBJ2-1; 12 bases agree with TRBD2. CDR1 is MNHNS, CDR2 SASEGT, per germline. The V segment lost 10 bases and the J segment 5 bases; nucleotides outside the gene matches: 6. There are 14 residues in the CDR3.

The chain uses TRBV4-1 and TRBJ2-4; maybe TRBD2 (6 bases). This CDR3 has 17 amino acids. The germline V gene encodes CDR1 MGHRA and CDR2 YSYEKL. The V and J ends lost 1 base and 0 bases respectively, with 13 bases between them. CDR3 residues: CASSQGSGSIAKNIQYF. In DNA form, the CDR3 reads TGCGCCAGCAGCCAAGGTTCCGGGAGTATAGCCAAAAACATTCAGTACTTC.

This chain connects TRBV10-2 to TRBJ1-1; D possibly corresponds to TRBD1 (6 bases). This CDR3 comprises 16 residues. CDR1 WSHSY and CDR2 SAAADI come from the germline V gene. The V end was cut by 2 bases, the J end by 4 bases, with 17 bases between. The CDR3 bases are TGCGCCAGCAGTGAGATAGTCAGGGGAGAAGGCACTGAAGCTTTCTTT. Translation gives CASSEIVRGEGTEAFF.

This chain links TRBV19 with TRBJ1-5; no clear D. The CDR3 has 15 residues. Trimming took off 5 bases at V and 0 bases at J, with 11 bases between the two ends. Germline lookup yields CDR1 LNHDA and CDR2 SQIVND (reference sequence). For the CDR3, the DNA is TGTGCCAGTAGTCTTACAGACCTTAGCAATCAGCCCCAGCATTTT. This gives the protein CASSLTDLSNQPQHF.

This clone has just one count. The rearrangement joins TRBV30 to TRBJ2-5, with D unclear. The CDR3 totals 12 residues. Germline CDR1 reads GTSNPN; CDR2 reads SVGIG (reference sequence). V was cut by 1 base and J by 5 bases, with 8 bases left in between. The CDR3 DNA reads TGTGCCTGGAGTGAAATCGGGGAGACCCAGTACTTC. Amino acid sequence: CAWSEIGETQYF.

The chain has TRBV28 and TRBJ2-7; D is ambiguous. V was clipped by 8 bases and J by 3 bases, with 17 bases between them. CDR1 is MDHEN and CDR2 is SYDVKM in the germline V gene. CDR3 length: 14 residues. CDR3 sequence (DNA): TGTGCCAGCCTTAGTGGGCCTCCTCGCTACGAGCAGTACTTC. It yields the protein CASLSGPPRYEQYF.